The T cell receptor beta chain under discussion was sequenced for a study of blood T cell repertoires in COVID-19. In the study overall: Two negative PCRs, clearance, or symptom resolution were required of recovered Cohort 3 donors. From T cells, B-cell-depleted T cells, or PBMCs came the material, which was cDNA or gDNA.

Trimming at V came to 5 bases and at J to 3 bases, leaving 8 bases not matched to a gene. The CDR3 totals 17 residues. Germline V CDR1 and CDR2: KGHDR, SFDVKD. Authors' analysis steps: How many nucleated cells were present was estimated from reference gene primer amplification. Using immunoSEQ multiplex PCR, the repertoire was profiled, and TCRdb retains in-frame clones only, with some absent. The DNA was the basis for D and trimming; V, J and clone size are from that table. The table shows under 200,000 clones, with approximately 86% occurring only once. All enrollees were roughly 18 to 90 years old and from fewer than 30 US areas.

The chain employs TRBV24-1 and TRBJ2-1; 11 bases are a match to TRBD2. This sequence originates from a woman between 40 and 55 years old in a cohort exposed to, infected with or recovered from COVID-19 (not recorded which). Material: PBMCs or T cells enriched from blood (not recorded which). DNA for the CDR3: TGTGCCACCAGTGCTGGCGGACTAGCGGGTTTCTACAATGAGCAGTTCTTC. It codes for CATSAGGLAGFYNEQFF.